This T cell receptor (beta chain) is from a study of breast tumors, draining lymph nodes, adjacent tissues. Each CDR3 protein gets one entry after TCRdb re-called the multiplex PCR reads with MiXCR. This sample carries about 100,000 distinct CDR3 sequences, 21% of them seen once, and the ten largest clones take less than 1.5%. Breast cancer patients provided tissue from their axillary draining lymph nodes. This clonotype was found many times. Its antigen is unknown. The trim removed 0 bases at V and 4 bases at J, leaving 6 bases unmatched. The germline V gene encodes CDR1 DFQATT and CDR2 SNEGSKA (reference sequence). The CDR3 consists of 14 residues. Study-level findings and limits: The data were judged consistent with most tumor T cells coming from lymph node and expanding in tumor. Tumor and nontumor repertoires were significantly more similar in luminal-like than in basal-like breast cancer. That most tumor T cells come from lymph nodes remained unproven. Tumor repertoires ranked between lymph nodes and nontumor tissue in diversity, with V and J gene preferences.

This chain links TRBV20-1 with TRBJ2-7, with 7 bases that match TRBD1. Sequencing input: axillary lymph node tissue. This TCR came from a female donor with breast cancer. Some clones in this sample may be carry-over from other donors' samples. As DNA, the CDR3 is TGCAGTGCTAGAGATCAGAGGGGGCAGTACGAGCAGTACTTC. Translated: CSARDQRGQYEQYF.